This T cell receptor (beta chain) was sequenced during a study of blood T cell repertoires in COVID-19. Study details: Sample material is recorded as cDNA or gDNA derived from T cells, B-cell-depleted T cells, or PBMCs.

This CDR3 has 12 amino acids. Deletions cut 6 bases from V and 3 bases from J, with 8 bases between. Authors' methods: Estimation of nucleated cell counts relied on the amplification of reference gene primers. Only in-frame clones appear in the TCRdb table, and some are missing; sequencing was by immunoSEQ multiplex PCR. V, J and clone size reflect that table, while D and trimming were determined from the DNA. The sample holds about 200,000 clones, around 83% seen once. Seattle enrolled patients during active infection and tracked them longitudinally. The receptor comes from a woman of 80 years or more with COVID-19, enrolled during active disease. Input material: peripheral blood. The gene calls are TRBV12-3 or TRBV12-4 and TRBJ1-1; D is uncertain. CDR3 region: CASSYAYTEAFF. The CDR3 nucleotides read TGTGCCAGCAGCTACGCGTACACTGAAGCTTTCTTT.